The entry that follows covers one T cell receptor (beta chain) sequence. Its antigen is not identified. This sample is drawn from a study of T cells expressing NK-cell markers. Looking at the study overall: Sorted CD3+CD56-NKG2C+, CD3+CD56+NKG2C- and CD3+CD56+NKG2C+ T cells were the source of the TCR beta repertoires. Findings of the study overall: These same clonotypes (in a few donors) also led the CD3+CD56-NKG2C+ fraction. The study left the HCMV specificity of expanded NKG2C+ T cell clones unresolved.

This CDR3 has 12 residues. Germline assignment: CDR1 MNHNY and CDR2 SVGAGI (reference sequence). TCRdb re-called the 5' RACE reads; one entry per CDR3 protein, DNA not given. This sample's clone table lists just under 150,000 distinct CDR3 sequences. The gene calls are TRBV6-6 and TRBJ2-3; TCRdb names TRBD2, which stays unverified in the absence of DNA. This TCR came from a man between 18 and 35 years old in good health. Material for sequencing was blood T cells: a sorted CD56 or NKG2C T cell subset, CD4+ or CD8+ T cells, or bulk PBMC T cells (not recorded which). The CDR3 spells CASTAGVDTQYF.